The 24 T cell receptor beta chains below all came from one sample that was sequenced in a study of tumor-infiltrating lymphocytes in primary liver carcinoma (dated by TCRdb to 2016 to 2017). The instrument given in TCRdb is Illumina HiSeq 2500. Starting from about 500 ng total RNA, TCRbeta-specific cDNA was produced by reverse transcription with a constant-region primer and ProtoScript II reverse transcriptase. TCRbeta libraries were built with three nested multiplex PCR rounds, a slightly modified ARM-PCR procedure. The first two PCR rounds used multiplex TRBV1-TRBV30 forward primers with a Cbeta reverse primer, each for about 10 cycles. In TCRdb, the public reads were trimmed at Q25 with fastp and aligned with MiXCR, with productive beta chains retained. CDR3 protein duplicates are merged, each entry listing the most common genes and DNA. This sample gives 190,000 or so distinct CDR3 sequences in total; 65% of them show up just once. The ten largest clones add up to 6% to 8.5% of the sample.

RNA from unsorted whole blood was extracted with TRIzol reagent, and germline DNA was obtained with the DNeasy Blood & Tissue kit. Sequenced sample: peripheral blood. Source of these receptors: a woman aged 60-75 years with primary liver carcinoma and hepatitis B virus infection.

As to this clonotype: Given a much more abundant clone one base away, this may be a read error. V is TRBV30 and J is TRBJ2-7; a weak D match, TRBD2 (6 bases). The germline CDR1 and CDR2 sequences are GTSNPN and SVGIG (reference sequence). Trimming took off 5 bases at V and 2 bases at J, with 13 bases between the two ends. The CDR3 is made up of 13 amino acids. This chain's CDR3 is CAWDWGRTYEQYF. CDR3 sequence (DNA): TGTGCCTGGGATTGGGGGAGGACCTACGAGCAGTACTTC. Based on the CDR3 plus reference TRBV30 and TRBJ2-7, the full variable domain is SQTIHQWPATLVQPVGSPLSLECTVEGTSNPNLYWYRQAAGRGLQLLFYSVGIGQISSEVPQNLSASRPQDRQFILSSKKLLLSDSGFYLCAWDWGRTYEQYFGPGTRLTVT.

As to this clonotype: This may be a read error: a much more frequent sequence differs by one nucleotide. This chain connects TRBV28 to TRBJ1-4; 8 nucleotides match TRBD1. This CDR3 is 15 amino acids long. CDR1 is MDHEN, CDR2 SYDVKM, per germline. CDR3 protein: CASSLPRGHNEKLSF. The CDR3 DNA reads as TGTGCCAGCAGTTTACCCAGGGGGCATAATGAAAAACTGTCTTTT.

The sample holds one count of this clonotype. No conserved phenylalanine or tryptophan ends this CDR3, so it is likely a read error. The chain carries TRBV11-2 and TRBJ1-2; TRBD1 agrees at 7 bases. The CDR3 consists of 15 residues. CDR1 is SGHAT, CDR2 FQNNGV, per germline. This CDR3 is CASSLDRDSEYGYTL. The CDR3 DNA reads TGTGCCAGTAGCTTAGATAGGGACAGCGAATATGGCTACACCTTG.

Details on this clonotype: The junction and the germline gene differ at one end; a read error may be behind it. V and J are TRBV28 and TRBJ1-1, with D unresolved. Germline V gene data show CDR1 as MDHEN and CDR2 as SYDVKM. This CDR3 has 17 residues. In nucleotides, the CDR3 is TGTGCCAGCAGTTTAACGGGAGGGAGCGGGGATCACACTGGAGCTTTCTTT. Protein sequence: CASSLTGGSGDHTGAFF.

This clonotype was recorded at least ten times. This chain uses TRBV13 with TRBJ2-4, with 7 bases lining up with TRBD2. The CDR3 is made up of 19 amino acids. J lost 2 bases, V lost 4 bases, and 17 bases had no gene match. The germline gives CDR1 PRHDT, CDR2 FYEKMQ (reference sequence). As DNA, the CDR3 is TGTGCCAGCAGCTCCTATCAAAACGCGGGAGACAACACCAAAAACATTCAGTACTTC. Translated, it gives CASSSYQNAGDNTKNIQYF.

This clonotype was observed once. The V gene is TRBV12-3 or TRBV12-4, the J gene TRBJ2-7, with D unresolved. V was trimmed by 8 bases and J by 0 bases, leaving 20 bases between them. This CDR3 has 16 residues. The CDR3 sequence is CASGFGQAVGSYEQYF. For the CDR3, the DNA is TGTGCCAGCGGCTTTGGCCAGGCGGTGGGCTCCTACGAGCAGTACTTC.

The J gene is TRBJ2-4, the V gene TRBV29-1, with D tentatively TRBD2 (6 bases). The CDR3 length is 13 residues. The germline gives CDR1 SQVTM, CDR2 ANQGSEA. CDR3: CSYEDGGKNIQYF. The CDR3 DNA reads as TGCAGTTATGAGGACGGGGGCAAAAACATTCAGTACTTC.

Of note for this clonotype: The final CDR3 position lacks the conserved phenylalanine or tryptophan, pointing to a likely read error. The chain couples TRBV30 to TRBJ1-1; the D gene is possibly TRBD1 (6 bases). V was clipped by 6 bases and J by 7 bases, with 18 bases between them. This CDR3 spans 13 amino acids. Germline CDR1 is GTSNPN and CDR2 is SVGIG (reference sequence). The CDR3 DNA follows: TGTGCCTGTAGTAGCCAGGGGACTGGTGAAGCTTTCTAT. Its protein product is CACSSQGTGEAFY.

Points on this clonotype: Sequence at one end of the junction differs from germline and may be a read error. The rearrangement links TRBV29-1 to TRBJ2-2; D is perhaps TRBD1 or TRBD2 (5 bases each). The CDR3 runs 14 residues. CDR1 is SQVTM and CDR2 is ANQGSEA in the germline V gene. The DNA for the CDR3 is TGCAGCGCCTCGACGTCCTTGGACACCGGGAAGCTGTTTTTT. Translated, it gives CSASTSLDTGKLFF.

Points on this clonotype: A much more abundant neighbour one base away suggests this may be a read error. The V and J genes are TRBV6-1 and TRBJ2-3; 11 bases are shared with TRBD2. The CDR3 has 15 residues. CDR1 is MNHNS, CDR2 SASEGT, per germline. With 10 bases clipped from V and 7 bases from J, the junction kept 13 bases outside the gene matches. The CDR3 region has the DNA TGTGCCAACAACCTACTAGCGGGAGCATGGAATACGCAGTATTTT. It specifies CANNLLAGAWNTQYF.

As concerns this clonotype: At one end, the junction sequence differs from germline, possibly due to a read error. This sequence joins TRBV11-2 and TRBJ2-3; 12 bases line up with TRBD2. The CDR3 is 17 amino acids. Germline V gives CDR1 SGHAT, CDR2 FQNNGV. The CDR3 sequence is CASNLDRLAGEYDTHYF. CDR3 sequence (DNA): TGTGCCAGCAACTTAGACCGACTAGCGGGAGAGTACGATACGCACTATTTT.

Note on this clonotype: The final CDR3 position lacks the conserved phenylalanine or tryptophan, pointing to a likely read error. The J gene is TRBJ1-6, the V gene TRBV11-2; no reliable D call. The V gene's germline CDR1 is SGHAT and CDR2 FQNNGV. The CDR3 has 15 residues. V dropped 3 bases and J dropped 10 bases, with 16 bases sitting between them. The CDR3 spells CASSFSGPYSSPLHS. In DNA form, the CDR3 reads TGTGCCAGCAGCTTTTCTGGCCCTTACAGCTCACCCCTCCACTCT.

Details on this clonotype: Germline and junction disagree at one end, which may indicate a read error. The chain's CDR3 is CTSSLRSGSNEQFF. CDR3 nucleotides: TGTACCAGTAGCTTGAGATCAGGAAGCAATGAGCAGTTCTTC. This chain joins TRBV11-2 and TRBJ2-1; D is unclear. The CDR3 has 14 amino acids. Germline CDR1 reads SGHAT; CDR2 reads FQNNGV. Full variable domain (outside the CDR3, taken from reference TRBV11-2 and TRBJ2-1): EAGVAQSPRYKIIEKRQSVAFWCNPISGHATLYWYQQILGQGPKLLIQFQNNGVVDDSQLPKDRFSAERLKGVDSTLKIQPAKLEDSAVYLCTSSLRSGSNEQFFGPGTRLTVL.

This clonotype was picked up one time. This may be a read error, as it is one base from a much larger clone. V and J are TRBV6-5 and TRBJ1-1, with 7 bases aligning to TRBD1. CDR1 MNHEY and CDR2 SVGAGI come from the germline V gene. The V gene end was trimmed by 7 bases and the J gene end by 4 bases; junction bases not matched to a gene: 12. CDR3 size: 15 residues. This CDR3 is CASTLTGWGSTEAFF. The CDR3 DNA is TGTGCCAGCACCTTGACAGGGTGGGGGAGCACTGAAGCTTTCTTT.

Comments on this clonotype: The junction departs from the called germline gene at one end, perhaps through a read error. The chain couples TRBV29-1 to TRBJ2-3, with 8 bases matching TRBD2. From germline, CDR1 is SQVTM and CDR2 ANQGSEA. This CDR3 contains 16 residues. For the CDR3, the DNA is TGCAGCGTTGAAGGGTCAGCGGGGGCTAGCACAGGTACGCAGTATTTT. Its protein is CSVEGSAGASTGTQYF.

Turning to this clonotype: One end of the junction fails to match germline, which may point to a read error. This chain links TRBV11-2 with TRBJ2-3; D possibly corresponds to TRBD1 (5 bases). Germline V gives CDR1 SGHAT, CDR2 FQNNGV. This CDR3 region has 14 residues. CDR3 bases: TGTGCCAGCAGCTTCAAAGGGGATACAGATACGCCGTATTTT. Its translation is CASSFKGDTDTPYF.

The chain is built from TRBV5-1 and TRBJ1-1; 9 bases line up with TRBD1. CDR1 and CDR2 from the germline V gene are SGHRS and YFSETQ. The J segment lost 1 base and the V segment lost 4 bases, leaving 8 bases of the junction unmatched. This CDR3 has 16 amino acids. The CDR3 DNA reads TGCGCCAGCAGCATTCTACCGGGACAGGGGAACACTGAAGCTTTCTTT. This encodes CASSILPGQGNTEAFF. Complete variable domain (other parts from reference TRBV5-1 and TRBJ1-1): KAGVTQTPRYLIKTRGQQVTLSCSPISGHRSVSWYQQTPGQGLQFLFEYFSETQRNKGNFPGRFSGRQFSNSRSEMNVSTLELGDSALYLCASSILPGQGNTEAFFGQGTRLTVV.

Of note for this clonotype: A much bigger clone sits one base away, suggesting this may be a read error. CDR3 region: CASSEWTTRELFF. As DNA, the CDR3 is TGCGCCAGCAGTGAGTGGACCACCAGGGAGCTGTTTTTT. The V and J genes are TRBV10-1 and TRBJ2-2, with D unclear. Looked up from germline, CDR1 is WNHNN and CDR2 is SYGVQD (reference sequence). CDR3 length: 13 amino acids.

Worth noting for this clonotype: A much larger clone lies one base from this, so it may be a read error. Lacking the conserved final phenylalanine or tryptophan, this CDR3 likely reflects a read error. DNA of the CDR3: TGCAGCGTTGCTGGGGGGCCGACTGAAGCTTTCTCT. Translation gives CSVAGGPTEAFS. The chain employs TRBV29-1 and TRBJ1-1, with TRBD1 as a possible D gene (6 bases). CDR1 and CDR2 (germline): SQVTM, ANQGSEA. Trimming shortened V by 4 bases and J by 5 bases, and 11 bases separated the two germline ends. The CDR3 spans 12 residues.

The chain couples TRBV7-2 to TRBJ2-1, with 9 nucleotides matching TRBD2. There are 15 residues in the CDR3. The V segment lost 3 bases and the J segment 9 bases; nucleotides outside the gene matches: 9. Germline loops: CDR1 SGHTA, CDR2 FQGNSA. The CDR3 reads CASSFTGTSWGEQFF. The CDR3 nucleotides read TGTGCCAGCAGCTTCACCGGGACTAGCTGGGGTGAGCAGTTCTTC.

Worth noting for this clonotype: A read error is likely, as this CDR3 ends without the conserved phenylalanine or tryptophan. The chain recombines TRBV11-3 with TRBJ2-4; 7 nucleotides agree with TRBD1. Per germline, CDR1 SGHNT and CDR2 YENEEA. Losses at the gene ends were 5 bases for V and 1 base for J; bases not matched to a gene: 8. The CDR3 extends over 16 amino acids. The CDR3, as DNA: TGTGCCAGCAGCCCTCTGACAGGGCTGGCCAAAAACATTCAGTACTTG. Its protein product is CASSPLTGLAKNIQYL.

This clonotype has just one count. A read error may produce the germline difference seen at one junction end. V and J are TRBV12-3 or TRBV12-4 and TRBJ2-3; D call uncertain. The CDR3 consists of 13 residues. CDR3 residues: CASTFGHADRQYF. Here the CDR3 DNA reads TGTGCCAGCACCTTCGGGCACGCAGATAGGCAGTATTTT.

Remarks on this clonotype: This may stem from a read error, because a much larger clone lies one nucleotide away. The J gene is TRBJ1-1, the V gene TRBV6-1; 8 positions agree with TRBD1. J was trimmed by 7 bases and V by 7 bases; bases with no gene match: 17. This CDR3 has 16 residues. CDR1 and CDR2 from the germline V gene are MNHNS and SASEGT. The CDR3 loop reads CASKITIGTGYNEAFF. The DNA for the CDR3 is TGTGCCAGCAAGATCACCATCGGGACAGGCTACAATGAAGCTTTCTTT.

The chain carries TRBV29-1 and TRBJ2-3; maybe TRBD2 (5 bases). CDR1 SQVTM and CDR2 ANQGSEA come from the germline V gene. The CDR3 has 13 amino acids. V lost 3 bases, J lost 5 bases, and 12 bases lay in between. The CDR3 spells CSVEASCRDTQYF. In DNA form, the CDR3 reads TGCAGCGTTGAGGCTAGCTGTAGAGATACGCAGTATTTT.